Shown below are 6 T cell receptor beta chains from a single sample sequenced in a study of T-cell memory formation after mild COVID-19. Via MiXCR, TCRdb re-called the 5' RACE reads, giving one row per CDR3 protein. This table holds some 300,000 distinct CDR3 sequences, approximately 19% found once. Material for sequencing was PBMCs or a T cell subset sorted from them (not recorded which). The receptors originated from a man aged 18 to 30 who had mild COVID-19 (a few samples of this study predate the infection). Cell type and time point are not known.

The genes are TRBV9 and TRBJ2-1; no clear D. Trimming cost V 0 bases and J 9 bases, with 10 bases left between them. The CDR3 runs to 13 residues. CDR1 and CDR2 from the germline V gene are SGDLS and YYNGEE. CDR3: CASSVVPSSEQFF. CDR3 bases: TGTGCCAGCAGCGTAGTTCCATCAAGTGAGCAGTTCTTC.

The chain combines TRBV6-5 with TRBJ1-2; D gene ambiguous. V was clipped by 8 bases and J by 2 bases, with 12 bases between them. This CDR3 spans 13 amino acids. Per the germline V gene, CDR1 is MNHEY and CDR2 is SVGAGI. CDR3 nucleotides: TGTGCCAGCGCATCCCCCGGGAACTATGGCTACACCTTC. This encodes CASASPGNYGYTF.

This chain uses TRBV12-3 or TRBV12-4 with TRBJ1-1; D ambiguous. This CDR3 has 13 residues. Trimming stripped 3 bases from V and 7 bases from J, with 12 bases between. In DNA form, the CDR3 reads TGTGCCAGCAGTTTTCAACTCAACCTTGAAGCTTTCTTT. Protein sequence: CASSFQLNLEAFF.

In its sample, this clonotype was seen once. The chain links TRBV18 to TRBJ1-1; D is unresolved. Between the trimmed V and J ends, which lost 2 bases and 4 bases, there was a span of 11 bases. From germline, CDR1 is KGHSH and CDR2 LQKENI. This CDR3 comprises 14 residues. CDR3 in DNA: TGTGCCAGCTCACCAAATTCAGCGGTCACTGAAGCTTTCTTT. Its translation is CASSPNSAVTEAFF.

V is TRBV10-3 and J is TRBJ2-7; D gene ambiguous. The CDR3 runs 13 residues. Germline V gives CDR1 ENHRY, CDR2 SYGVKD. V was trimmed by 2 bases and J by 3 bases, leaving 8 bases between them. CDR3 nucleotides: TGTGCCATCAGTGAGCCCTCCGGCTACGAGCAGTACGTC. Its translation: CAISEPSGYEQYV.

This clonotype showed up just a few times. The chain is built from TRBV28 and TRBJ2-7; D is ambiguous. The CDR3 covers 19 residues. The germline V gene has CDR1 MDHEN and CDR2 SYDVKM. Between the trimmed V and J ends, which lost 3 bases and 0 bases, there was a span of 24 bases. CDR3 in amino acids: CASSFNPVGPGRSSYEQYV. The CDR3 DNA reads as TGTGCCAGCAGTTTTAACCCTGTAGGGCCCGGGCGGAGCTCCTACGAGCAGTACGTC.